This record concerns one T cell receptor (beta chain) sequence. Antigen unknown. The CDR3 loop spans 15 amino acids. CDR1 and CDR2 from the germline V gene are GTSNPN and SVGIG (reference sequence). V was pared by 2 bases and J by 6 bases, with 17 bases between. The data stem from a study of beta chain features in type 1 diabetes. Study summary: Cell yields, gender and age were similar in healthy donors and patients.

Regarding the study as a whole: When Type 1 diabetes patients were examined, their TCRB CDR3s proved moderately but significantly shorter in all four CD4+ subsets. The similarity of naive, central memory and Treg TCRB repertoires appeared greater among patients than among healthy donors.

One heparinised draw, averaging roughly 110 mL, was taken per donor. TCRB transcripts that were expressed got sequenced, as all of the isolated RNA had been reverse transcribed. Profiling relied on immunoSEQ multiplex PCR, and the TCRdb table lists in-frame clones only, not all of them. Here the sample spans hundreds of thousands of clones, around a sixth being singletons. This TCR came from a man in his late teens or twenties in good health. V gene TRBV30 combines with J gene TRBJ1-5, with D possibly matching TRBD1 (5 bases). Material: naive CD4+ T cells from blood. This chain's CDR3 is CAWSRQWSDLQPQHF. CDR3 nucleotide sequence: TGTGCCTGGAGTAGACAGTGGTCGGATCTTCAGCCCCAGCATTTT.